This T cell receptor beta chain was found in a study of blood T cell repertoires in COVID-19. Study information: Italy, Spain and the United States were the sources of the convalescent and acute COVID-19 samples. Nucleic acid was either cDNA or gDNA, and it came from T cells, B-cell-depleted T cells, or PBMCs.

Germline V gene lookup returns CDR1 MGHRA and CDR2 YSYEKL. The V and J ends lost 0 bases and 8 bases, in that order; junction bases with no gene match: 5. This CDR3 has 15 amino acids. Original methodology: Cell counts per sample came from amplifying reference gene primers. This table comes from immunoSEQ multiplex PCR, and its TCRdb copy is limited to in-frame clones, with some not included. The V and J calls and clone size come from that table; D and trimming were worked out from the DNA. The table shows 30,000 to 45,000 clones, with roughly 90% occurring only once. This chain joins TRBV4-1 and TRBJ1-4; 8 nucleotides match TRBD1. This receptor was identified in a human donor in a cohort sampled during active COVID-19. The sample was peripheral blood. Here the CDR3 reads CASSQEWTGREKLFF. Written as DNA, the CDR3 is TGCGCCAGCAGCCAAGAGTGGACAGGGAGAGAAAAACTGTTTTTT.